This TCR beta chain stems from a study of T-cell reconstitution after alpha-beta-depleted transplantation in children. This clonotype was seen many times. Its target is unknown. The length of the CDR3 is 13 residues. V gave up 4 bases and J gave up 1 base, with 7 bases separating them. Germline CDR1 LGHNA, CDR2 YSLEER. Whole-study results and caveats: Approximately two months post-transplant, alpha-beta T cells reportedly originated from several hundred expanded graft clones. Diversity of TCRbeta at day 60 was high in some patients, arising from surviving recipient T cells and thymic progenitors. Newly produced T cells mostly provided counts and TCRbeta diversity after one year, as hyperexpanded clones declined.

This sample's TCRbeta library carried unique molecular identifier barcodes. TCRdb used MiXCR to reprocess the PCR reads, holding one entry per CDR3 protein. The sample holds some 300,000 distinct CDR3 sequences, just over 7.5% seen once. The receptor was derived from a female patient under 10 years old who had a stem cell transplant for Fanconi anemia, so the T cells may come from the graft donor. The rearrangement links TRBV4-3 to TRBJ1-1, with D unclear. The sequencing here drew on peripheral blood, taken 360 days after TCRalphabeta/CD19-depleted stem cell transplant. The CDR3 spells CASSLSANTEAFF. As DNA, the CDR3 is TGCGCCAGCAGCCTTAGTGCGAACACTGAAGCTTTCTTT.